Given below is one T cell receptor (beta chain) in context. What it binds is unknown. V was shortened by 0 bases and J by 7 bases, with 13 bases between the two germline ends. Germline V gene data show CDR1 as SGHTA and CDR2 as FQGNSA. The CDR3 runs to 15 residues. The record originates from a study of cytomegalovirus exposure and HLA in healthy donors. Study-wide findings and caveats: Among the most significant clusters, several appeared linked to common viral pathogens in a later analysis. Data from an earlier analysis indicated that most TCR beta V segments were productive either about 87% or about 30% of the time. Cytomegalovirus association was assigned to some 160 TCR beta chains. Sequencing likely produced, as an artifact, a cluster of highly shared sequence variants.

PCR primers comprised 60 Vbeta and 13 Jbeta primers. Generated by immunoSEQ multiplex PCR, the TCRdb table keeps only in-frame clones and is missing some. The sample consists of about 270,000 clones, 86% of them appearing once. V and J are TRBV7-2 and TRBJ1-5; D gene ambiguous. The sequencing input was PBMCs. The TCR comes from a man aged 35 to 55 in good health and CMV-seropositive. CDR3 in amino acids: CASSLAGRVKQPQHF. As DNA, the CDR3 is TGTGCCAGCAGCTTAGCGGGGAGGGTGAAGCAGCCCCAGCATTTT.